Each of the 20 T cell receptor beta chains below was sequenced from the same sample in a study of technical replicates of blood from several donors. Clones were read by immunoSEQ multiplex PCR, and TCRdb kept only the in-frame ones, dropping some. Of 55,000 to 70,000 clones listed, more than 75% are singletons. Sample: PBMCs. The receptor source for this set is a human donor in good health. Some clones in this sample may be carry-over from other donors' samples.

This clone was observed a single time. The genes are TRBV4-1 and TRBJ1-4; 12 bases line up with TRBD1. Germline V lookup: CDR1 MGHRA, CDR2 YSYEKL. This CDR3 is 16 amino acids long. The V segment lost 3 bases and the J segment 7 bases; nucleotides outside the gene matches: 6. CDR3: CASSHPGQGAFEKLFF. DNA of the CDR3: TGCGCCAGCAGCCATCCGGGACAGGGGGCTTTTGAAAAACTGTTTTTT.

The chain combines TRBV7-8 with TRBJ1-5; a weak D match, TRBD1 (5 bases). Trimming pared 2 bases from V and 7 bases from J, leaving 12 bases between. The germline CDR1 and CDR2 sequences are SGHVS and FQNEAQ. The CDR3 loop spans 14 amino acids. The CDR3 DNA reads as TGTGCCAGCAGCTTAATCCAGGGAGGGCAGCCCCAGCATTTT. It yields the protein CASSLIQGGQPQHF.

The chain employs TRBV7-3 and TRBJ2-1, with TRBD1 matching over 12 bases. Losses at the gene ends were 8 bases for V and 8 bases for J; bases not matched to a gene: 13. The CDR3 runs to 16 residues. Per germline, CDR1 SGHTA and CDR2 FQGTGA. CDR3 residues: CASGRMGQGAIDEQFF. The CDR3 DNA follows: TGTGCCAGCGGCAGAATGGGACAGGGGGCTATCGATGAGCAGTTCTTC.

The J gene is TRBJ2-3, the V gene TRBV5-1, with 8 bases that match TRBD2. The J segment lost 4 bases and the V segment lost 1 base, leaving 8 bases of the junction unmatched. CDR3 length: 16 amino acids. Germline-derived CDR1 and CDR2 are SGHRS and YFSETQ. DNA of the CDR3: TGCGCCAGCAGCTTGTCCGGAGCGGGAGTTGCAGATACGCAGTATTTT. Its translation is CASSLSGAGVADTQYF. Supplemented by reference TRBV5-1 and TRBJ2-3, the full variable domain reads KAGVTQTPRYLIKTRGQQVTLSCSPISGHRSVSWYQQTPGQGLQFLFEYFSETQRNKGNFPGRFSGRQFSNSRSEMNVSTLELGDSALYLCASSLSGAGVADTQYFGPGTRLTVL.

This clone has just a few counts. The CDR3 here is CASSSTGVAGGPSSYEQYF. In nucleotides, the CDR3 is TGTGCCAGCAGCTCGACGGGAGTCGCGGGGGGGCCAAGCTCCTACGAGCAGTACTTC. The chain uses TRBV13 and TRBJ2-7; 9 bases agree with TRBD2. With V trimmed by 4 bases and J by 0 bases, 16 bases remained unmatched. The V gene's germline CDR1 is PRHDT and CDR2 FYEKMQ (reference sequence). This CDR3 is 19 amino acids long.

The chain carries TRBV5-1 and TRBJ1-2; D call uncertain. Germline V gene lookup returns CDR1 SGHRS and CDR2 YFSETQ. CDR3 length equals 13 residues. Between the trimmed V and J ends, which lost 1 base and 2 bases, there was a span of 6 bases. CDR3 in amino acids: CASSLTVNYGYTF. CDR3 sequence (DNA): TGCGCCAGCAGCTTGACAGTAAACTATGGCTACACCTTC.

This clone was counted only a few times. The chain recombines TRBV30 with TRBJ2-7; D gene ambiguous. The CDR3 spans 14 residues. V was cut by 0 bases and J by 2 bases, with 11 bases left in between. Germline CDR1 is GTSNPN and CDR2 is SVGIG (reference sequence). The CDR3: CAWSVPTRTYEQYF. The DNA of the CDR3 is TGTGCCTGGAGTGTACCGACTCGAACCTACGAGCAGTACTTC.

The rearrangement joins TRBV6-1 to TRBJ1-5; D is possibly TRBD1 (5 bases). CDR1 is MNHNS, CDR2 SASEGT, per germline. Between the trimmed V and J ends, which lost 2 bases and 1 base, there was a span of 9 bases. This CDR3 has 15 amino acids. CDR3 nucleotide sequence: TGTGCCAGCAGTGAACCAGGGATAAGCAATCAGCCCCAGCATTTT. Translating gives CASSEPGISNQPQHF.

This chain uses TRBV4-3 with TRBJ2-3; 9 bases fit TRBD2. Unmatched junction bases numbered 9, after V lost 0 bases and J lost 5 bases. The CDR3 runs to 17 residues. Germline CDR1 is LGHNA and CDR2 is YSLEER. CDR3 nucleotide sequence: TGCGCCAGCAGCCAAGATTCAGCGGGAGGATTGATAGATACGCAGTATTTT. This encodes CASSQDSAGGLIDTQYF.

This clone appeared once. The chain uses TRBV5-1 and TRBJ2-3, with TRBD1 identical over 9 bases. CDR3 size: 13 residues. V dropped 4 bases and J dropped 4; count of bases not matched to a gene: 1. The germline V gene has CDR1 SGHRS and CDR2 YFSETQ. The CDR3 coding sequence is TGCGCCAGCAGCGGGGACAGGGCAGATACGCAGTATTTT. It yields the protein CASSGDRADTQYF.

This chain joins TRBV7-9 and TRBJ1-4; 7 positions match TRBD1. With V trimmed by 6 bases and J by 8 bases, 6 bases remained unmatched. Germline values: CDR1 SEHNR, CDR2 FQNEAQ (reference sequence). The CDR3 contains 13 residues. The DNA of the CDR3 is TGTGCCAGCAGTACAGGGGTCCGGGAAAAACTGTTTTTT. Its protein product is CASSTGVREKLFF.

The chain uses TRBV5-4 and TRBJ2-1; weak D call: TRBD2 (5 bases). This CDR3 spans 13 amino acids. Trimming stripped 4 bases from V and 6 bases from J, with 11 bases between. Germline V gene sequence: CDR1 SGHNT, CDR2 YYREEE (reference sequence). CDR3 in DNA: TGTGCCAGCAGCCCGGGAACTACCAATGAGCAGTTCTTC. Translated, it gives CASSPGTTNEQFF.

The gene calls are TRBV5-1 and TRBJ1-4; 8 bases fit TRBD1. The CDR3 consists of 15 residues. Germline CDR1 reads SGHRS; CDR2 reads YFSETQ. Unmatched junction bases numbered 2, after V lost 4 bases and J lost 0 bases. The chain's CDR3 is CASSAGQATNEKLFF. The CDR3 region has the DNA TGCGCCAGCAGCGCGGGACAGGCAACTAATGAAAAACTGTTTTTT.

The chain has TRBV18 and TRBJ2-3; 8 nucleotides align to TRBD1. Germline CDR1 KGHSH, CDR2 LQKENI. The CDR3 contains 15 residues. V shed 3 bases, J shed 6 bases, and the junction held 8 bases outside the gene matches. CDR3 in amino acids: CASSPGQGSGDTQYF. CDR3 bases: TGTGCCAGCTCACCCGGACAGGGAAGCGGGGATACGCAGTATTTT.

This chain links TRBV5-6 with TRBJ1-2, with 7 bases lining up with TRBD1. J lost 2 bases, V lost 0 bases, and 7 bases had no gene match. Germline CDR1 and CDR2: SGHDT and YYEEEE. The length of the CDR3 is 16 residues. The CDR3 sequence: CASSLVPGGRNYGYTF. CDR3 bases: TGTGCCAGCAGCTTGGTACCAGGGGGTAGAAACTATGGCTACACCTTC.

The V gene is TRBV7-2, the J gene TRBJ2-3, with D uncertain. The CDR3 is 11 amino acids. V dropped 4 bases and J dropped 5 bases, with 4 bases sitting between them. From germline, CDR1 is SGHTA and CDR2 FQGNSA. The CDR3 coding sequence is TGTGCCAGCAGCTACAGAGATACGCAGTATTTT. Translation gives CASSYRDTQYF.

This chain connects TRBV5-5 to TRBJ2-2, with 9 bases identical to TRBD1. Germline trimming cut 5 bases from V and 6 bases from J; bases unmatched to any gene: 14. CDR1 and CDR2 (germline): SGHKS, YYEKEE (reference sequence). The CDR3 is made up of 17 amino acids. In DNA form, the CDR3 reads TGTGCCAGCAGTCCTAGGCCAGGGACAGGGTTTCCCGGGGAGCTGTTTTTT. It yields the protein CASSPRPGTGFPGELFF.

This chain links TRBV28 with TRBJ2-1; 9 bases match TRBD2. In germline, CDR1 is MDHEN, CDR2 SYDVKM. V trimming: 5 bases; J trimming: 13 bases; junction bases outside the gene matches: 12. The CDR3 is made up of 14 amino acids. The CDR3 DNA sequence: TGTGCCAGCAGTACCCTGACTAGCGGTATTGACCAGTTCTTC. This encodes CASSTLTSGIDQFF.

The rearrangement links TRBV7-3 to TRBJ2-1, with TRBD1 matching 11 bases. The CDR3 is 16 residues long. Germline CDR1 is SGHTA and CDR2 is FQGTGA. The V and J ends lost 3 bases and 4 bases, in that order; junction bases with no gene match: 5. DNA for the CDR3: TGTGCCAGCAGCTTGAAGGACAGGGGGCGATACAATGAGCAGTTCTTC. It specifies CASSLKDRGRYNEQFF. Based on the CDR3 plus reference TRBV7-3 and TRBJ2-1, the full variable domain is GAGVSQTPSNKVTEKGKYVELRCDPISGHTALYWYRQSLGQGPEFLIYFQGTGAADDSGLPNDRFFAVRPEGSVSTLKIQRTERGDSAVYLCASSLKDRGRYNEQFFGPGTRLTVL.

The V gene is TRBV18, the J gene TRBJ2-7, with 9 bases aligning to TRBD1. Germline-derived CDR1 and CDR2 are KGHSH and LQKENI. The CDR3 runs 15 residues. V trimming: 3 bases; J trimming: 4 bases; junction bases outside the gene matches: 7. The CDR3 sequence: CASSPGDRERYEQYF. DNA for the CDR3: TGTGCCAGCTCACCCGGGGACAGGGAGCGATACGAGCAGTACTTC.